A selection of T cell receptor beta chains follows, all from one sample in a study of cytomegalovirus exposure and HLA in healthy donors. TCRdb's copy holds only in-frame clones and misses some; the assay was immunoSEQ multiplex PCR. The sample comprises about 94,000 clones, around 84% of which are singletons, and about 9.3% rests with the top ten. The source material was PBMCs. These receptors were taken from a human donor in good health. CDR3s include the opening cysteine and the closing phenylalanine or tryptophan. Each record gives: V gene, clone size, J gene, CDR3 protein. Size tells how often a clone was seen (once, few, many) or the class of an expanded clone, and some rows leave it out.

V gene: TRBV19; clone size: -; J gene: TRBJ2-7; CDR3 protein: CASSLGRPRSYEQYF
V gene: TRBV30; clone size: -; J gene: TRBJ1-3; CDR3 protein: CAWSVRAGNTIYF
V gene: TRBV7-9; clone size: -; J gene: TRBJ2-2; CDR3 protein: CASETGENTGELFF
V gene: TRBV20-1; clone size: -; J gene: TRBJ1-1; CDR3 protein: CSAPRQGEAFF
V gene: TRBV19; clone size: once; J gene: TRBJ1-1; CDR3 protein: CASSIRALGRENTEAFF
V gene: TRBV7-2; clone size: -; J gene: TRBJ1-1; CDR3 protein: CASSLWGEGSGIEAFF
V gene: TRBV15; clone size: once; J gene: TRBJ2-1; CDR3 protein: CATSSWTSGYYNEQFF
V gene: TRBV4-2; clone size: -; J gene: TRBJ2-2; CDR3 protein: CASSQGLAGGANGELFF
V gene: TRBV2; clone size: few; J gene: TRBJ2-5; CDR3 protein: CASKEEETQYF
V gene: TRBV7-2; clone size: -; J gene: TRBJ2-1; CDR3 protein: CASSLGGSPSYNEQFF
V gene: TRBV5-6; clone size: -; J gene: TRBJ2-1; CDR3 protein: CASSQSSSDNEQFF
V gene: TRBV11-1; clone size: -; J gene: TRBJ2-1; CDR3 protein: CASSQSTSDEQFF
V gene: TRBV2; clone size: -; J gene: TRBJ2-2; CDR3 protein: CASRETSGNTGELFF
V gene: TRBV5-1; clone size: -; J gene: TRBJ2-3; CDR3 protein: CASSPRPSGADTDTQYF
V gene: TRBV12-5; clone size: -; J gene: TRBJ1-3; CDR3 protein: CASGQTGASGNTIYF
V gene: TRBV2; clone size: -; J gene: TRBJ2-7; CDR3 protein: CASSAGGKNLYEQYF
V gene: TRBV6-5; clone size: -; J gene: TRBJ2-1; CDR3 protein: CASSASGSSSFF
V gene: TRBV10-1; clone size: once; J gene: TRBJ2-7; CDR3 protein: CASFVQKTYEQYF
V gene: TRBV7-6; clone size: -; J gene: TRBJ2-3; CDR3 protein: CASSPRDLRGDTQYF
V gene: TRBV18; clone size: -; J gene: TRBJ2-7; CDR3 protein: CASSAGAGNEQYF
V gene: TRBV7-9; clone size: -; J gene: TRBJ1-6; CDR3 protein: CASISGEGLNSPLHF
V gene: TRBV4-2; clone size: -; J gene: TRBJ2-1; CDR3 protein: CASSQRHDDPGLARNEQFF
V gene: TRBV4-3; clone size: once; J gene: TRBJ2-1; CDR3 protein: CASSQPGLAGVGIYNEQFF
V gene: TRBV4-3; clone size: -; J gene: TRBJ2-7; CDR3 protein: CASSPGQTYEQYF
V gene: TRBV27; clone size: -; J gene: TRBJ1-5; CDR3 protein: CASSLAGVHQPQHF
V gene: TRBV5-1; clone size: -; J gene: TRBJ2-6; CDR3 protein: CASEGTGANVLTF
V gene: TRBV14; clone size: -; J gene: TRBJ2-7; CDR3 protein: CASSWGLAGGGEQYF
V gene: TRBV25-1; clone size: -; J gene: TRBJ1-2; CDR3 protein: CASSGPGYGYTF
V gene: TRBV30; clone size: -; J gene: TRBJ1-2; CDR3 protein: CAWSYRDIFNYGYTF
V gene: TRBV5-5; clone size: -; J gene: TRBJ2-1; CDR3 protein: CASSLTQGRFTYNEQFF
V gene: TRBV5-1; clone size: -; J gene: TRBJ2-3; CDR3 protein: CASSKTPTGADTQYF
V gene: TRBV29-1; clone size: -; J gene: TRBJ2-7; CDR3 protein: CSVEVGAASSYEQYF
V gene: TRBV28; clone size: -; J gene: TRBJ2-7; CDR3 protein: CASSLKREAGDEQYF
V gene: TRBV5-4; clone size: -; J gene: TRBJ2-5; CDR3 protein: CASSLASETQYF
V gene: TRBV9; clone size: -; J gene: TRBJ2-2; CDR3 protein: CASSVFSVGELFF
V gene: TRBV7-2; clone size: -; J gene: TRBJ1-5; CDR3 protein: CASSLEGYSNQPQHF
V gene: TRBV6-6; clone size: -; J gene: TRBJ1-2; CDR3 protein: CASSYSPRQGAGGYTF
V gene: TRBV7-9; clone size: -; J gene: TRBJ2-1; CDR3 protein: CASSSREAYNEQFF
V gene: TRBV6-6; clone size: -; J gene: TRBJ2-7; CDR3 protein: CASSYTSSYEQYF
V gene: TRBV5-1; clone size: -; J gene: TRBJ1-1; CDR3 protein: CASSLEGRQGEAFF
V gene: TRBV9; clone size: -; J gene: TRBJ1-6; CDR3 protein: CASSVEGLNSPLHF
V gene: TRBV7-9; clone size: -; J gene: TRBJ2-1; CDR3 protein: CASNPGQGYNEQFF
V gene: TRBV6-1; clone size: once; J gene: TRBJ2-1; CDR3 protein: CASAGGVAWYEQFF
V gene: TRBV6-1; clone size: -; J gene: TRBJ1-1; CDR3 protein: CASTLVAEAFF
V gene: TRBV5-1; clone size: -; J gene: TRBJ2-7; CDR3 protein: CASSTRTGDEQYF
V gene: TRBV5-5; clone size: -; J gene: TRBJ1-5; CDR3 protein: CASSLVGGGQPQHF
V gene: TRBV4-1; clone size: -; J gene: TRBJ1-1; CDR3 protein: CASSQDTGSTEAFF
V gene: TRBV9; clone size: once; J gene: TRBJ1-2; CDR3 protein: CASSVGGGNYGYTF
V gene: TRBV5-1; clone size: -; J gene: TRBJ1-2; CDR3 protein: CASSLADLTGDGYTF
V gene: TRBV28; clone size: -; J gene: TRBJ2-5; CDR3 protein: CAGRHRDQETQYF
V gene: TRBV6-1; clone size: once; J gene: TRBJ2-3; CDR3 protein: CASSDLTGSPDTQYF
V gene: TRBV5-4; clone size: -; J gene: TRBJ2-5; CDR3 protein: CASSLTSGVQETQYF
V gene: TRBV29-1; clone size: -; J gene: TRBJ2-1; CDR3 protein: CSVGERLDYNEQFF